These T cell receptor beta chains were read from a single sample in a study of regulatory T cells in long-lasting Graves disease. Each CDR3 protein gets one entry after TCRdb re-called the multiplex PCR reads with MiXCR. The sample shows roughly 420,000 distinct CDR3 sequences, about 15% of them seen only once. This same sample was also part of a study on T cells in Graves' hyperthyroidism and ophthalmopathy.

Sequenced here: peripheral blood mononuclear cells (PBMCs), sampled at new diagnosis, from a patient treated with antithyroid drugs. These receptors were taken from a woman in her twenties or thirties with Graves disease. The CDR3 runs from the conserved cysteine through the conserved F or W. Clone size is not always given. Where it is, it says once, few, many or a class for expanded clones.

J gene | V gene | clone size | CDR3 protein
TRBJ1-1 | TRBV10-3 | few | CAISERDRAVNTEAFF
TRBJ1-2 | TRBV5-1 | NA | CASSDGLGGYGYTF
TRBJ2-2 | TRBV13 | few | CASSLAGGSQGTGELFF
TRBJ1-2 | TRBV7-9 | NA | CASSLGPLRIYGYTF
TRBJ1-2 | TRBV6-2/TRBV6-3 | many | CASSSLEVSYGYTF
TRBJ1-2 | TRBV2 | many | CASLGGGQGPTNYGYTF
TRBJ2-7 | TRBV4-1 | NA | CASSQLGVPKAEQYF
TRBJ2-5 | TRBV7-2 | NA | CASSEQAVIQETQYF
TRBJ2-1 | TRBV19 | NA | CASSLGLAGGRLYNEQFF
TRBJ1-4 | TRBV20-1 | many | CSAKTGGRGKLFF
TRBJ2-2 | TRBV9 | NA | CASSPRDYYTGELFF
TRBJ2-2 | TRBV24-1 | NA | CATSDWGGANTGELFF
TRBJ2-7 | TRBV7-9 | many | CASSDPGLAGDYEQYF
TRBJ2-7 | TRBV7-9 | NA | CASSFGQQPSYEQYF
TRBJ1-1 | TRBV3-1 | many | CASSQNTEAFF
TRBJ1-2 | TRBV12-3/TRBV12-4 | many | CASSLSDYRTF
NA | TRBV2 | NA | CASGETGGIDTQYF
TRBJ2-1 | TRBV4-3 | NA | CASSQEDSGYQGNEQFF
TRBJ2-2 | TRBV10-3 | NA | CAISPVWTSEHSNTGELFF
TRBJ2-3 | TRBV9 | many | CASSPSDYMLTDTQYF
TRBJ1-1 | TRBV2 | many | CASTPFNTEAFF
TRBJ2-1 | TRBV27 | many | CASAPSSSYNEQFF
TRBJ2-7 | TRBV18 | many | CASSPRENRNEQYF
TRBJ1-1 | TRBV6-1 | many | CASGLTGALEAFF
TRBJ1-2 | TRBV28 | NA | CASRPNLRTAFMGYTF
TRBJ2-7 | TRBV7-9 | many | CASSLSPGQGFYEQYF
TRBJ2-2 | TRBV5-1 | NA | CASSPDLAGSGAGELFF
TRBJ1-6 | TRBV18 | NA | CASSAGSKRSPLHF
TRBJ2-5 | TRBV20-1 | few | CSARPDRVKESQYF
TRBJ2-1 | TRBV7-8 | many | CASSLRDRDSNEQFF
TRBJ1-1 | TRBV15 | many | CATSRDQRQPPEAFF
TRBJ2-1 | TRBV24-1 | few | CASSLTLDFYNEQFF
TRBJ2-3 | TRBV20-1 | many | CSAHRRDTQYF
TRBJ2-7 | TRBV24-1 | few | CATSGDIPPNEQYF
TRBJ1-1 | TRBV2 | NA | CASRDRGAVNTEAFF
TRBJ2-7 | TRBV11-1 | many | CASSLVSSGNYEQYF
TRBJ2-3 | TRBV28 | many | CASGSTGGSGTDTQYF
TRBJ2-4 | TRBV10-1 | NA | CASSVRRAGGNIQYF
TRBJ1-1 | TRBV28 | many | CASSVQGLTEAFF
TRBJ2-3 | TRBV6-5 | few | CASSYSKSGTTQYF